This T cell receptor beta chain came from a study of blood T cells in healthy people across ages. Alongside a J-beta primer mix, a sample-barcoded 5' primer served in a second PCR lasting about 7 to 11 cycles. Each cDNA molecule was tagged by a template-switch adaptor that had 12 random nucleotides. TCRdb redid the calling of the 5' RACE reads with MiXCR, one entry per CDR3 protein. The sample shows some 560,000 distinct CDR3 sequences, about 27% of them seen only once. General study points: Long-lived donors carried more naive CD4+ cells and greater diversity than aged donors.

Germline V gene sequence: CDR1 SGHTA, CDR2 FQGNSA. Trimming left V 2 bases short and J 1 base short, with 13 bases between. The CDR3 runs 16 residues. As for this clonotype: As yet, its antigen is unknown.

Another study also made use of these data, one on T cells of mothers and their children.

Material: blood. J is TRBJ2-3 and V is TRBV7-2, with a possible D match to TRBD2 (5 bases). The TCR was taken from a boy under 10 years old in good health. In DNA, the CDR3 is TGTGCCAGCAGCTTACGAAGTCTAGCTGGCACAGATACGCAGTATTTT. This sequence encodes CASSLRSLAGTDTQYF.